One sample yielded the 21 T cell receptor beta chains listed below, sequenced in a study of T cell repertoires in cytomegalovirus infection. Using its own MiXCR run on the reads, TCRdb lists one record per CDR3 protein. The table records approximately 76,000 distinct CDR3 sequences, more than 3% of them present only once. The sample comprised PBMCs. Source of these receptors: a human donor in good health (CMV status not recorded). Some clones in this sample may be carry-over from other donors' samples.

At least ten counts were recorded for this clonotype. The chain uses TRBV6-2 or TRBV6-3 and TRBJ1-1; 8 bases fit TRBD1. The CDR3 spans 14 residues. Germline CDR1 MNHEY, CDR2 SVGEGT. Germline trimming cut 7 bases from V and 3 bases from J; bases unmatched to any gene: 7. Here the CDR3 DNA reads TGTGCCAGCACCGGACAGGGAGGGTACACTGAAGCTTTCTTT. As protein: CASTGQGGYTEAFF.

Many counts were recorded for this clonotype. The V and J genes are TRBV7-3 and TRBJ2-7, with TRBD1 matching over 9 bases. Germline trimming cut 5 bases from V and 2 bases from J; bases unmatched to any gene: 16. Looked up from germline, CDR1 is SGHTA and CDR2 is FQGTGA. This CDR3 has 18 residues. CDR3: CASSRNLTGGAPPYEQYF. In DNA, the CDR3 is TGTGCCAGCAGCCGGAACCTAACAGGGGGCGCACCTCCCTACGAGCAGTACTTC.

This clonotype has at least ten counts. The chain is built from TRBV28 and TRBJ1-5; the D is unclear. CDR3 length: 14 amino acids. Trimming took off 1 base at V and 5 bases at J, with 9 bases between the two ends. Germline assignment: CDR1 MDHEN and CDR2 SYDVKM. CDR3 DNA sequence: TGTGCCAGCAGTTTATTGGGCCCCCATCAGCCCCAGCATTTT. Encoded protein: CASSLLGPHQPQHF.

This clonotype was observed at least ten times. The chain couples TRBV7-8 to TRBJ1-1; no clear D gene. The germline gives CDR1 SGHVS, CDR2 FQNEAQ. CDR3 length: 15 amino acids. Trimming took off 10 bases at V and 1 base at J, with 19 bases between the two ends. The CDR3 sequence is CATRLGRTTNTEAFF. The CDR3, as DNA: TGTGCCACCCGGTTAGGTCGTACCACGAACACTGAAGCTTTCTTT.

This clonotype was observed many times. The rearrangement links TRBV5-1 to TRBJ1-2; 7 bases align to TRBD1. After removal of 4 bases from V and 6 bases from J, the junction contained 6 bases not matched to a gene. The CDR3 loop spans 13 amino acids. Germline V gene sequence: CDR1 SGHRS, CDR2 YFSETQ. CDR3 in amino acids: CASSPTGRNGYTF. For the CDR3, the DNA is TGCGCCAGCAGCCCGACAGGGAGGAATGGCTACACCTTC.

This clonotype was seen at least ten times. The rearrangement uses TRBV28 and TRBJ2-7; D perhaps matches TRBD1 (5 bases). From germline, CDR1 is MDHEN and CDR2 SYDVKM. This CDR3 is 12 amino acids long. The V gene lost 3 bases and the J gene lost 3 bases, with 6 bases spanning the gap. The CDR3 DNA sequence: TGTGCCAGCAGTTTTACAGGCTACGAGCAGTACTTC. Its translation is CASSFTGYEQYF. Combining the CDR3 with reference TRBV28 and TRBJ2-7 gives the whole variable domain DVKVTQSSRYLVKRTGEKVFLECVQDMDHENMFWYRQDPGLGLRLIYFSYDVKMKEKGDIPEGYSVSREKKERFSLILESASTNQTSMYLCASSFTGYEQYFGPGTRLTVT.

This clonotype was seen at least ten times. The chain recombines TRBV7-3 with TRBJ2-7, with TRBD1 matching over 11 bases. The CDR3 has 13 amino acids. V gave up 9 bases and J gave up 3 bases; unmatched junction bases: 4. Germline V gives CDR1 SGHTA, CDR2 FQGTGA. CDR3 sequence: CASIGTGGYEQYF. In DNA, the CDR3 is TGTGCCAGTATCGGGACAGGGGGCTACGAGCAGTACTTC.

This clonotype was detected ten times or more. The V gene is TRBV30, the J gene TRBJ1-1; no definite D call. Germline CDR1 and CDR2: GTSNPN and SVGIG (reference sequence). The V and J ends lost 6 bases and 0 bases respectively, with 8 bases between them. The length of the CDR3 is 12 residues. CDR3 region: CACNSVNTEAFF. The CDR3 nucleotides are TGTGCCTGCAACTCAGTGAACACTGAAGCTTTCTTT.

This clonotype has a count of ten or more. The chain recombines TRBV29-1 with TRBJ1-5; D call uncertain. From germline, CDR1 is SQVTM and CDR2 ANQGSEA. V lost 4 bases and J lost 5, with 9 bases in between. The CDR3 extends over 12 amino acids. The CDR3 loop is CSVGAPDQPQHF. The CDR3 DNA is TGCAGCGTTGGTGCCCCAGATCAGCCCCAGCATTTT.

This clonotype was counted at least ten times. This sequence joins TRBV27 and TRBJ2-3; 8 bases match TRBD1. V dropped 8 bases and J dropped 6; count of bases not matched to a gene: 19. The CDR3 length is 17 residues. Germline lookup yields CDR1 MNHEY and CDR2 SMNVEV (reference sequence). CDR3 sequence: CASGRVRRDRKGDTQYF. CDR3 DNA sequence: TGTGCCAGCGGGCGGGTAAGGCGGGACAGGAAGGGGGATACGCAGTATTTT.

This clonotype occurred many times. The chain recombines TRBV6-1 with TRBJ2-7; TRBD1 agrees at 10 bases. CDR3 size: 15 residues. V dropped 0 bases and J dropped 4; count of bases not matched to a gene: 3. Per the germline V gene, CDR1 is MNHNS and CDR2 is SASEGT. The DNA of the CDR3 is TGTGCCAGCAGTGAAGCGGGGACAGGGGCTTACGAGCAGTACTTC. Translating it yields CASSEAGTGAYEQYF.

The sample holds many counts of this clonotype. The gene calls are TRBV7-2 and TRBJ2-3; TRBD2 might be the D (5 bases). The CDR3 has 16 amino acids. Trimming pared 5 bases from V and 7 bases from J, leaving 22 bases between. The germline CDR1 and CDR2 sequences are SGHTA and FQGNSA. The CDR3 is CASSVITSKPPNTQYF. The CDR3 DNA sequence: TGTGCCAGCAGCGTCATTACTAGTAAGCCACCTAATACGCAGTATTTT.

This clonotype was counted ten times or more. The chain joins TRBV7-9 to TRBJ2-1; D possibly corresponds to TRBD1 (5 bases). The CDR3 has 13 residues. V lost 5 bases and J 7 bases, leaving 12 bases between the germline ends. Germline CDR1 reads SEHNR; CDR2 reads FQNEAQ (reference sequence). The CDR3 protein is CASSPGLGNEQFF. Written as DNA, the CDR3 is TGTGCCAGCAGCCCAGGGTTGGGAAATGAGCAGTTCTTC.

This clonotype was counted at least ten times. The chain carries TRBV28 and TRBJ2-1, with D perhaps assigned TRBD1 or TRBD2 (5 bases each). The CDR3 contains 15 residues. V gave up 1 base and J gave up 5 bases, with 12 bases separating them. Germline CDR1 reads MDHEN; CDR2 reads SYDVKM. The CDR3 spells CASSLFLGEHNEQFF. The CDR3 region has the DNA TGTGCCAGCAGTTTATTTCTGGGGGAACACAATGAGCAGTTCTTC.

This clonotype was seen repeatedly, ten times or more. The chain uses TRBV20-1 and TRBJ2-3; a weak D match, TRBD1 (6 bases). The V end was cut by 1 base, the J end by 4 bases, with 12 bases between. The CDR3 covers 14 residues. CDR1 DFQATT and CDR2 SNEGSKA come from the germline V gene (reference sequence). The CDR3 DNA reads TGCAGTGCTAGAGCAGGGGTTTGGGCAGATACGCAGTATTTT. Its translation is CSARAGVWADTQYF.

This clonotype was counted many times. V gene TRBV7-2 combines with J gene TRBJ2-1, with 8 bases identical to TRBD2. This CDR3 contains 15 residues. The V gene's germline CDR1 is SGHTA and CDR2 FQGNSA. The trim removed 5 bases at V and 1 base at J, leaving 4 bases unmatched. Here the CDR3 DNA reads TGTGCCAGCAGCACGGGGGGGGCATCCTACAATGAGCAGTTCTTC. It codes for CASSTGGASYNEQFF.

This clonotype was detected ten times or more. The gene calls are TRBV28 and TRBJ2-3; TRBD2 matches 10 bases. Germline V gives CDR1 MDHEN, CDR2 SYDVKM. The CDR3 length is 15 residues. After removal of 3 bases from V and 5 bases from J, the junction contained 5 bases not matched to a gene. The CDR3 region is CASSLLAGVGDTQYF. CDR3 DNA sequence: TGTGCCAGCAGTTTGCTAGCGGGGGTGGGAGATACGCAGTATTTT.

This clonotype has a count of ten or more. The chain couples TRBV7-3 to TRBJ2-1; a weak D match, TRBD1 (5 bases). CDR3 length: 14 amino acids. Germline CDR1 is SGHTA and CDR2 is FQGTGA. Trimming left V 2 bases short and J 6 bases short, with 11 bases between. CDR3 DNA sequence: TGTGCCAGCAGCTTAGTAGGGCAGGGCAATGAGCAGTTCTTC. Amino acids: CASSLVGQGNEQFF.

There are many counts of this clonotype. The rearrangement links TRBV20-1 to TRBJ2-5, with D tentatively TRBD2 (5 bases). CDR1 DFQATT and CDR2 SNEGSKA come from the germline V gene (reference sequence). CDR3 size: 15 residues. Between the trimmed V and J ends, which lost 0 bases and 7 bases, there was a span of 18 bases. The CDR3 DNA reads TGCAGTGCTAGAGATCGAGGACTGGGCGATGTGACCCAGTACTTC. Translated: CSARDRGLGDVTQYF.

Many counts were recorded for this clonotype. The chain uses TRBV7-2 and TRBJ1-1; D not certain. Germline V gene sequence: CDR1 SGHTA, CDR2 FQGNSA. The CDR3 loop spans 12 amino acids. The germline V and J ends were trimmed by 2 bases and 7 bases, with 8 bases remaining between them. The CDR3 is CASSLTRSEAFF. CDR3 in DNA: TGTGCCAGCAGCTTAACACGTAGTGAAGCTTTCTTT.

This clonotype was seen at least ten times. This chain joins TRBV10-3 and TRBJ2-5; D perhaps matches TRBD1 (6 bases). The CDR3 spans 14 residues. Germline V gene data show CDR1 as ENHRY and CDR2 as SYGVKD. V lost 4 bases to trimming and J lost 6 bases, with 15 bases between them. CDR3 nucleotide sequence: TGTGCCATCAGTGTACAGGGATTAGAAAAGACCCAGTACTTC. Translated: CAISVQGLEKTQYF.